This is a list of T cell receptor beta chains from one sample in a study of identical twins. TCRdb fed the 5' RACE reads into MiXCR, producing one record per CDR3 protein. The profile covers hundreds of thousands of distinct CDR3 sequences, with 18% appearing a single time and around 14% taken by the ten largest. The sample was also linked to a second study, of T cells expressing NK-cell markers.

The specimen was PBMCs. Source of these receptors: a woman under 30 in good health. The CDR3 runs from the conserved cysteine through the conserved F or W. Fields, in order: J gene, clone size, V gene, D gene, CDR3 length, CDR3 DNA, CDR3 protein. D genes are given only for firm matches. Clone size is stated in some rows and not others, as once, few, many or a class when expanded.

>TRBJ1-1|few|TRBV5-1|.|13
TGCGCCAGCAGCTCAGGGGCGCCGACTGAAGCTTTCTTT
CASSSGAPTEAFF
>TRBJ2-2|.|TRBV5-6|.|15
TGTGCCAGCAGCTTGGGGCAGAGTCCTACCGGGGAGCTGTTTTTT
CASSLGQSPTGELFF
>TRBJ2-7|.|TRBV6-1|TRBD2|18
TGTGCCAGCAGCGAAGCCAGGGCTAGCGGGAGGACGGGCTACGAGCAGTACTTC
CASSEARASGRTGYEQYF
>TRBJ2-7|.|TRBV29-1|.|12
TGCAGCGTCCGGGAGACTTCCTACGAGCAGTACTTC
CSVRETSYEQYF
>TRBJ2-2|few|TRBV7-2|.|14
TGTGCCAGCAGCTTAGAGGCCTTCGCCGGGGAGCTGTTTTTT
CASSLEAFAGELFF
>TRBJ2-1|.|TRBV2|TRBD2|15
TGTGCCAGCAGTGTCAGCGGGGAAAGCTACAATGAGCAGTTCTTC
CASSVSGESYNEQFF
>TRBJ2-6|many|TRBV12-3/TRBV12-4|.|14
TGTGCCACCTCCCGACAAGGGTGGGCCAACGTCCTGACTTTC
CATSRQGWANVLTF
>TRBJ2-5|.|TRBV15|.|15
TGTGCCACCAGCAGAGTTCAAAGGCAACAAGAGACCCAGTACTTC
CATSRVQRQQETQYF
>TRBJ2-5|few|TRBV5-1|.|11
TGCGCCAGCGTGAGCCAAGAGACCCAGTACTTC
CASVSQETQYF
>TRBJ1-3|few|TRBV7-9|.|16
TGTGCCAGCAGCTTTGGCACAGGGATCTCTGGAAACACCATATATTTT
CASSFGTGISGNTIYF
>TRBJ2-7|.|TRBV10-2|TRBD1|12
TGCGCCAGCAGCGGGACAGGGTCCGAGCAGTACTTC
CASSGTGSEQYF
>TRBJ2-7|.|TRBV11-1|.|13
TGTGCCAGCAGCTTAGGATCATCCCTAGAGCAGTACTTC
CASSLGSSLEQYF
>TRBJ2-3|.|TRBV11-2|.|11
TGTGCCAGCAGTGAAGTGGATACGCAGTATTTT
CASSEVDTQYF
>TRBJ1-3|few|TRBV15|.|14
TGTGCCACCAGCCGGGGCCGCTCTGGAAACACCATATATTTT
CATSRGRSGNTIYF
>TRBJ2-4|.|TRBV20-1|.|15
TGCAGTGCTAGAGATGAAATGGGCCACACCCTCATTCAGTACTTC
CSARDEMGHTLIQYF
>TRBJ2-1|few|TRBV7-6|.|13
TGTGCCAGCAGCTTAGAGGAAGGGGATGAGCAGTTCTTC
CASSLEEGDEQFF
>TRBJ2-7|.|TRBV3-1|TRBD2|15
TGTGCCAGCAGCCAAGCGAGCGGGAGCTCCTACGAGCAGTACTTC
CASSQASGSSYEQYF
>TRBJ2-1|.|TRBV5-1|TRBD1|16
TGCGCCAGCAGCTTGAGGACAGGGGGCTTTTGGGATGAGCAGTTCTTC
CASSLRTGGFWDEQFF
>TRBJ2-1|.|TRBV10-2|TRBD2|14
TGCGCCAGCAGGAAGGCTAGCGGGAGGAATGAGCAGTTCTTC
CASRKASGRNEQFF
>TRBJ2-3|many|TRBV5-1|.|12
TGCGCCAGCAGCGCGATTGGAGATACGCAGTATTTT
CASSAIGDTQYF
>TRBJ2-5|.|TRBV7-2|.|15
TGTGCCAGCAGCTTAGAGGATGGATGGATAGAGACCCAGTACTTC
CASSLEDGWIETQYF
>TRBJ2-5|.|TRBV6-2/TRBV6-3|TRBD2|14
TGTGCCAGCAGTCCCGGACTAGCCTGGAAGACCCAGTACTTC
CASSPGLAWKTQYF
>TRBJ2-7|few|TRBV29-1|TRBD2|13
TGCAGCGTTCACGATAGCGGGAGGAACGAGCAGTACTTC
CSVHDSGRNEQYF
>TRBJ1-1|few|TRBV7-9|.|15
TGTGCCAGCAGCCCTCCGACAGGCTTAGGCACTGAAGCTTTCTTT
CASSPPTGLGTEAFF
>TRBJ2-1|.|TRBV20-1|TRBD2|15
TGCAGTGCTAGGAGATTTAGCGGGAGGGTGGATGAGCAGTTCTTC
CSARRFSGRVDEQFF
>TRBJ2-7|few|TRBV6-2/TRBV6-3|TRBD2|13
TGTGCCAGCAGCCCTACTAGCGGGACCGAGCAGTACTTC
CASSPTSGTEQYF
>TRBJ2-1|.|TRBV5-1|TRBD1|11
TGCGCCAGCAGCAACGGACAGGTGGAGTTCTTC
CASSNGQVEFF
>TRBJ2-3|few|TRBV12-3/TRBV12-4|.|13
TGTGCCAGCAGTCGGGGGAACGCAGATACGCAGTATTTT
CASSRGNADTQYF
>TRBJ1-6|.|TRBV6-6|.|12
TGTGCCAGCAGCAACAGTAATTCACCCCTCCACTTT
CASSNSNSPLHF
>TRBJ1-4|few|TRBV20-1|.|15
TGCAGTGCCCCCAAGGGCGCGGGGGATAATGAAAAACTGTTTTTT
CSAPKGAGDNEKLFF
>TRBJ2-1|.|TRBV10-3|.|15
TGTGCCATCAGTCCGCGGGGGCAGGGTGGGGATGAGCAGTTCTTC
CAISPRGQGGDEQFF
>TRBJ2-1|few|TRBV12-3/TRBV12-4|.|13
TGTGCCAGCAGCGGGACCCTACTTGGTGAGCAGTTCTTC
CASSGTLLGEQFF
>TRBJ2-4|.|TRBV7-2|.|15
TGTGCCAGCAGCCTGGTAACGGGAATCAAAAACATTCAGTACTTC
CASSLVTGIKNIQYF
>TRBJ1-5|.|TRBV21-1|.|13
TGTGCCAGCACAGGACAGAGGTATCAGCCCCAGCATTTT
CASTGQRYQPQHF
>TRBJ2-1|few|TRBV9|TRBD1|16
TGTGCCAGCAGCGTAGCTAGGACAGGGGGCTTGAATGAGCAGTTCTTC
CASSVARTGGLNEQFF
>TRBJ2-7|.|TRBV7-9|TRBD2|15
TGTGCCAGCAGACTTACTAGCGGGGGCTCCTACGAGCAGTACTTC
CASRLTSGGSYEQYF
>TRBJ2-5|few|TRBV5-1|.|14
TGCGCCAGCAGCCCTGGAGGGACAGAAGAGACCCAGTACTTC
CASSPGGTEETQYF
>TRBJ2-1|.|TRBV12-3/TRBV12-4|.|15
TGTGCCAGCACCTCCCGACGGACCCTGGAGAATGAGCAGTTCTTC
CASTSRRTLENEQFF
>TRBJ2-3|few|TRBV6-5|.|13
TGTGCCAGCAGTTACTCCACAGAAGATACGCAGTATTTT
CASSYSTEDTQYF
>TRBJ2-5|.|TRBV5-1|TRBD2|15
TGCGCCAGCAGCCCGGGACTAGCGGAGCAAGAGACCCAGTACTTC
CASSPGLAEQETQYF
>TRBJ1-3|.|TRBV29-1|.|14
TGCAGCGTTGGAGGGGACCTTAATAGAAACACCATATATTTT
CSVGGDLNRNTIYF